These 26 T cell receptor beta chains came from one sample sequenced in a study of blood T cell repertoires in COVID-19. Assay used: immunoSEQ multiplex PCR; TCRdb lists only in-frame clones, some missing. The sample comprises about 300,000 clones, 85% of which are singletons, and around 2.3% rests with the top ten. The sequencing sample was made of PBMCs or T cells enriched from blood (not recorded which). The receptor set was obtained from a woman between 45 and 65 years old who had recovered from COVID-19.

This sequence joins TRBV15 and TRBJ1-3; 7 nucleotides align to TRBD1. CDR3 size: 17 residues. With V trimmed by 2 bases and J by 0 bases, 7 bases remained unmatched. Germline V lookup: CDR1 LNHNV, CDR2 YYDKDF (reference sequence). The DNA of the CDR3 is TGTGCCACCAGCAGACCCCAGGGGGATGTCTCTGGAAACACCATATATTTT. Its translation is CATSRPQGDVSGNTIYF.

The chain recombines TRBV24-1 with TRBJ2-3, with TRBD1 matching 7 bases. The CDR3 length is 16 residues. Looked up from germline, CDR1 is KGHDR and CDR2 is SFDVKD. V lost 0 bases to trimming and J lost 1 base; unmatched junction nucleotides: 3. CDR3 loop: CATSDLKGARTDTQYF. The CDR3 nucleotides are TGTGCCACCAGTGATTTGAAGGGGGCTCGCACAGATACGCAGTATTTT.

This sequence joins TRBV19 and TRBJ1-2; D is possibly TRBD1 (5 bases). Germline V gives CDR1 LNHDA, CDR2 SQIVND (reference sequence). The germline V and J ends were trimmed by 6 bases and 2 bases, with 7 bases remaining between them. This CDR3 has 12 amino acids. DNA for the CDR3: TGTGCCAGTAGGGGGGGAAACTATGGCTACACCTTC. The encoded protein is CASRGGNYGYTF.

This clone was recorded once. V usage is TRBV2 and J usage is TRBJ2-7; possibly TRBD2 for D (6 bases). The germline V gene encodes CDR1 SNHLY and CDR2 FYNNEI. The CDR3 is made up of 13 amino acids. With 4 bases removed from V and 3 bases from J, the gap between germline ends came to 10 bases. For the CDR3, the DNA is TGTGCCAGCAGTGTAGGTAGCGGCTACGAGCAGTACTTC. Amino acids: CASSVGSGYEQYF.

V usage is TRBV19 and J usage is TRBJ1-6; no clear D. CDR3 length: 13 amino acids. The V gene lost 3 bases and the J gene lost 10 bases, with 10 bases spanning the gap. Germline V lookup: CDR1 LNHDA, CDR2 SQIVND (reference sequence). The CDR3 DNA reads TGTGCCAGTAGTATGAGGGATCAGTCACCCCTCCACTTT. It is translated as CASSMRDQSPLHF. The whole variable domain, filled in from reference TRBV19 and TRBJ1-6, reads DGGITQSPKYLFRKEGQNVTLSCEQNLNHDAMYWYRQDPGQGLRLIYYSQIVNDFQKGDIAEGYSVSREKKESFPLTVTSAQKNPTAFYLCASSMRDQSPLHFGNGTRLTVT.

This chain links TRBV11-3 with TRBJ1-1; D might be TRBD1 (5 bases). The CDR3 has 20 residues. The V gene's germline CDR1 is SGHNT and CDR2 YENEEA. V lost 5 bases to trimming and J lost 1 base, with 29 bases between them. CDR3 sequence (DNA): TGTGCCAGCAGCCCAAGGAAGACGGACACGAACACGCTTTGGAACACTGAAGCTTTCTTT. Amino acid sequence: CASSPRKTDTNTLWNTEAFF.

The chain has TRBV14 and TRBJ2-5; 7 nucleotides line up with TRBD1. Germline V lookup: CDR1 SGHDN, CDR2 FVKESK. The CDR3 has 15 amino acids. Trimming at V came to 0 bases and at J to 7 bases, leaving 8 bases not matched to a gene. This CDR3 is CASSQDHDRAGTQYF. The CDR3, as DNA: TGTGCCAGCAGCCAAGATCACGACAGGGCAGGGACCCAGTACTTC.

The CDR3 loop is CASSLGGGRENTGELFF. As DNA, the CDR3 is TGTGCCAGCAGCTTAGGAGGGGGCAGGGAGAACACCGGGGAGCTGTTTTTT. J is TRBJ2-2 and V is TRBV11-3; 7 nucleotides agree with TRBD1. There are 17 residues in the CDR3. V shed 1 base, J shed 1 base, and the junction held 6 bases outside the gene matches. Per the germline V gene, CDR1 is SGHNT and CDR2 is YENEEA.

This chain uses TRBV2 with TRBJ1-3; the match to TRBD1 covers 12 bases. Germline V gene data show CDR1 as SNHLY and CDR2 as FYNNEI. CDR3 length equals 17 residues. With V trimmed by 8 bases and J by 2 bases, 10 bases remained unmatched. The CDR3 DNA reads as TGTGCCAGCTCGGGGACAGGGGGCGTTAATGCTGGAAACACCATATATTTT. It specifies CASSGTGGVNAGNTIYF. Based on the CDR3 plus reference TRBV2 and TRBJ1-3, the full variable domain is EPEVTQTPSHQVTQMGQEVILRCVPISNHLYFYWYRQILGQKVEFLVSFYNNEISEKSEIFDDQFSVERPDGSNFTLKIRSTKLEDSAMYFCASSGTGGVNAGNTIYFGEGSWLTVV.

The rearrangement links TRBV30 to TRBJ2-3, with D maybe TRBD2 (6 bases). Germline V gene sequence: CDR1 GTSNPN, CDR2 SVGIG (reference sequence). The CDR3 has 13 residues. The V end was cut by 1 base, the J end by 2 bases, with 7 bases between. CDR3 amino acids: CAWSGTNTDTQYF. The CDR3 bases are TGTGCCTGGAGTGGGACTAACACAGATACGCAGTATTTT.

This chain links TRBV5-5 with TRBJ2-3, with 9 bases fitting TRBD2. The germline gives CDR1 SGHKS, CDR2 YYEKEE (reference sequence). J lost 5 bases, V lost 1 base, and 5 bases had no gene match. CDR3 length: 15 amino acids. The CDR3 sequence: CASSLWRGGQDTQYF. In nucleotides, the CDR3 is TGTGCCAGCAGCTTGTGGCGGGGGGGCCAAGATACGCAGTATTTT.

The V call is TRBV27, the J call TRBJ2-7; maybe TRBD1 (7 bases). Germline CDR1 reads MNHEY; CDR2 reads SMNVEV (reference sequence). V lost 0 bases and J 1 base, leaving 10 bases between the germline ends. This CDR3 comprises 15 residues. DNA of the CDR3: TGTGCCAGCAGTTTATCCTCAGGGGGGTCCTACGAGCAGTACTTC. Protein: CASSLSSGGSYEQYF.

The chain employs TRBV11-2 and TRBJ1-2; D gene uncertain. Looked up from germline, CDR1 is SGHAT and CDR2 is FQNNGV. Deletions cut 0 bases from V and 2 bases from J, with 10 bases between. The CDR3 sequence is 15 residues long. CDR3 sequence (DNA): TGTGCCAGCAGCTTAGAGTGGCAGTACAACTATGGCTACACCTTC. This translates into CASSLEWQYNYGYTF.

The CDR3 loop is CASTRVHNEKLFF. Here the CDR3 DNA reads TGTGCCAGCACCAGGGTCCACAATGAAAAACTGTTTTTT. The gene calls are TRBV2 and TRBJ1-4, with a weak D call TRBD1 (5 bases). Germline V lookup: CDR1 SNHLY, CDR2 FYNNEI. V lost 7 bases and J lost 5, with 11 bases in between. The CDR3 has 13 amino acids.

This chain links TRBV19 with TRBJ2-1; D not resolved. This CDR3 spans 13 amino acids. Germline V gene data show CDR1 as LNHDA and CDR2 as SQIVND (reference sequence). Trimming shortened V by 3 bases and J by 1 base, and 4 bases separated the two germline ends. The CDR3 DNA follows: TGTGCCAGTAGTATTACTTCCTACAATGAGCAGTTCTTC. Translating gives CASSITSYNEQFF.

Only one count was recorded for this clone. The chain combines TRBV18 with TRBJ1-1; weak D call: TRBD1 (5 bases). The CDR3 runs to 16 residues. In germline, CDR1 is KGHSH, CDR2 LQKENI. Trimming removed 1 base from V and 3 bases from J, with 15 bases in between. The CDR3 spells CASSPLFRLGDTEAFF. CDR3 nucleotides: TGTGCCAGCTCACCACTTTTTCGACTAGGGGACACTGAAGCTTTCTTT.

This rearrangement joins TRBV27 to TRBJ2-7, with TRBD1 as a possible D gene (6 bases). The CDR3 has 13 residues. V lost 2 bases, J lost 7 bases, and 12 bases lay in between. CDR1 MNHEY and CDR2 SMNVEV come from the germline V gene (reference sequence). CDR3 in DNA: TGTGCCAGCAGTTTAAGTGAAGGGGGAGAGCAGTACTTC. Translating it yields CASSLSEGGEQYF.

The V call is TRBV27, the J call TRBJ1-1; 12 bases line up with TRBD1. This CDR3 contains 14 residues. CDR1 and CDR2 (germline): MNHEY, SMNVEV (reference sequence). The V and J ends lost 8 bases and 3 bases, in that order; junction bases with no gene match: 4. CDR3 sequence (DNA): TGTGCCAGCGGGGACAGGGGGCGGTACACTGAAGCTTTCTTT. As protein: CASGDRGRYTEAFF.

The V and J genes are TRBV7-9 and TRBJ1-5; no clear D. The CDR3 runs 12 residues. The germline V gene encodes CDR1 SEHNR and CDR2 FQNEAQ (reference sequence). Between the trimmed V and J ends, which lost 1 base and 7 bases, there was a span of 5 bases. This CDR3 is CASSLGEQPQHF. The CDR3 bases are TGTGCCAGCAGCTTAGGGGAGCAGCCCCAGCATTTT.

This chain joins TRBV9 and TRBJ1-6; D perhaps matches TRBD1 (6 bases). V gave up 0 bases and J gave up 9 bases, with 16 bases separating them. This CDR3 is 16 amino acids long. Per the germline V gene, CDR1 is SGDLS and CDR2 is YYNGEE. CDR3 region: CASSVDPGGAGSPLHF. The CDR3 DNA is TGTGCCAGCAGCGTAGACCCGGGGGGGGCAGGTTCACCCCTCCACTTT.

The V gene is TRBV19, the J gene TRBJ1-2, with D perhaps matching TRBD1 (5 bases). Germline loops: CDR1 LNHDA, CDR2 SQIVND (reference sequence). The CDR3 is 12 amino acids. Trimming removed 5 bases at V and 4 bases at J, with 8 bases between. The CDR3 region is CASSPGLYGYTF. The CDR3 coding sequence is TGTGCCAGTAGTCCAGGGCTCTATGGCTACACCTTC. Combining the CDR3 with reference TRBV19 and TRBJ1-2 gives the whole variable domain DGGITQSPKYLFRKEGQNVTLSCEQNLNHDAMYWYRQDPGQGLRLIYYSQIVNDFQKGDIAEGYSVSREKKESFPLTVTSAQKNPTAFYLCASSPGLYGYTFGSGTRLTVV.

The chain joins TRBV6-5 to TRBJ2-3; TRBD2 agrees at 9 bases. The CDR3 loop spans 14 amino acids. J gave up 2 bases and V 8 bases, and 5 bases lay outside the gene matches. Germline-derived CDR1 and CDR2 are MNHEY and SVGAGI. The CDR3 DNA reads as TGTGCCAGCCGCGGCGGGAGGGCCACAGATACGCAGTATTTT. This encodes CASRGGRATDTQYF.

This clone appeared a single time. The chain combines TRBV5-1 with TRBJ2-7, with D possibly matching TRBD2 (5 bases). V was pared by 0 bases and J by 7 bases, with 17 bases between. From germline, CDR1 is SGHRS and CDR2 YFSETQ. This CDR3 comprises 15 residues. CDR3 coding DNA: TGCGCCAGCAGCTTGGCCGGAGAGGGAGCGCGGGAGCAGTACTTC. This gives the protein CASSLAGEGAREQYF.

The chain combines TRBV11-3 with TRBJ1-1; no clear D. Trimming took 1 base from V and 2 from J, leaving 11 bases between them. The CDR3 is 15 amino acids. Germline V gene sequence: CDR1 SGHNT, CDR2 YENEEA. The CDR3 reads CASSLGGGLNTEAFF. The CDR3 nucleotides read TGTGCCAGCAGCTTAGGTGGAGGGCTAAACACTGAAGCTTTCTTT.

The chain uses TRBV7-9 and TRBJ2-7; 7 bases map to TRBD1. Germline-derived CDR1 and CDR2 are SEHNR and FQNEAQ (reference sequence). After removal of 5 bases from V and 3 bases from J, the junction contained 10 bases not matched to a gene. This CDR3 is 15 amino acids long. Here the CDR3 reads CASSARTGKNYEQYF. In nucleotides, the CDR3 is TGTGCCAGCAGCGCACGGACAGGAAAGAACTACGAGCAGTACTTC.

V is TRBV9 and J is TRBJ1-3, with D possibly matching TRBD1 (6 bases). Germline V CDR1 and CDR2: SGDLS, YYNGEE. V gave up 3 bases and J gave up 3 bases, with 16 bases separating them. The CDR3 covers 16 residues. The CDR3 is CASSAQAGAFGNTIYF. The DNA for the CDR3 is TGTGCCAGCAGCGCGCAGGCGGGGGCGTTTGGAAACACCATATATTTT.